This TCR beta chain emerged from a study of OX40 agonist ivuxolimab in advanced cancers. Across the study: Patients were given ivuxolimab, an antibody that agonizes OX40 (CD134). Whole-study results and caveats: On average, CD8+ T cells showed a greater number of expanded clones than CD4+.

Assay: immunoSEQ multiplex PCR; the TCRdb copy retains only in-frame clones and omits some. Found here are 53,000 or so clones, about 85% of them singletons; the top ten hold approximately 2.5%. The trim removed 5 bases at V and 7 bases at J, leaving 10 bases unmatched. This CDR3 spans 14 amino acids. CDR1 LNHDA and CDR2 SQIVND come from the germline V gene (reference sequence). On this clone itself: Its specificity is not known.

The source of this sequence is an adult with an advanced solid tumor such as melanoma, head and neck, liver or kidney cancer. The sample in question was CD4+ or CD8+ T cells sorted from blood, obtained in a trial of the OX40 agonist ivuxolimab. The V and J genes are TRBV19 and TRBJ2-7; 8 bases are shared with TRBD1. The CDR3 sequence: CASSGGQGAREQYF. CDR3 DNA: TGTGCCAGTAGTGGAGGTCAGGGGGCGAGGGAGCAGTACTTC.